This T cell receptor beta chain was observed in a study of OX40 agonist ivuxolimab in advanced cancers. Turning to the overall study: Ivuxolimab was a fully human IgG2 agonistic monoclonal antibody targeting the costimulatory receptor OX40 (CD134). Intravenous ivuxolimab was administered to patients every 2 weeks at six dose levels: 0.01, 0.1, 0.3, 1.5, 3 and 10 mg/kg. Of the approximately 50 patients in dose escalation, about 20 had hepatocellular carcinoma, around 15 had melanoma, 9 had renal cell carcinoma and 9 had head and neck cancer. A male proportion of 75% to 85% and a mean age of 60 years, ranging from roughly 23 to 79, were recorded for the dose-escalation cohort. Patients were allowed to have had prior anti-PD-1, anti-PD-L1 or anti-CTLA-4 therapy, and around 37% of the dose-escalation patients had previously received checkpoint inhibitors. Partial responses occurred in three dose-escalation patients: two with cutaneous melanoma and one with hepatocellular carcinoma. The purpose of peripheral TCRbeta sequencing was to test whether ivuxolimab changed TCR sequence diversity and led to clonal T-cell expansion. The paper describes the monotherapy dose-escalation part (N of about 47 patients) of the phase I trial of ivuxolimab.

Worth noting for this clone: Its cognate antigen has yet to be identified. Per-base qualities were not stored, and no clone one base away is much larger.

Genomic DNA was isolated from the sorted cells so that the TCRbeta CDR3 region could be sequenced. The immunoSEQ Assay was used for sequencing of TCRbeta CDR3 regions. The table comes from immuneACCESS by way of TCRdb, which keeps in-frame sequences with V and J called. Part of the clones is missing from these tables; in studies checked, under half for an unresolved V gene and the rest for unknown reasons. The sample has some 45,000 clones on record, 65% to 85% of them singletons. The top ten constitute less than 30% of the sample. Points the paper makes about the study in general: At doses of 0.1 to 3.0 mg/kg, clonal expansion of both CD4+ and CD8+ T cells in blood was seen between baseline and week 6. After ivuxolimab, more expanded clones were found on average in CD8+ T cells than in CD4+ T cells. The antigen specificity of the clonally expanded peripheral T cells was not determined. In the 0.1-3.0 mg/kg groups, partial responders had among the lowest normalized peripheral clonal expansion, particularly in CD8+ T cells. Low levels of normalized T-cell clonal expansion were also seen in some nonresponding patients.

According to the germline V gene, CDR1 reads MGHRA and CDR2 reads YSYEKL. The CDR3 holds 17 amino acids from the cysteine to the phenylalanine. Left in the record is the CDR3 DNA by itself, 51 bases read in frame from the first base. The trim is 0 bases for V and 3 bases for J, with a gap of 18 bases between the germline ends. Patients with a history of autoimmune disease or receiving systemic immunosuppression were excluded from the trial. Peripheral blood for TCR sequencing was collected from all dose cohorts at baseline, on cycle 4 day 1, and on cycle 7 day 1. Samples were obtained from an open-label, multicenter, first-in-human phase I dose-escalation trial of ivuxolimab. Adults with locally advanced or metastatic head and neck squamous cell, hepatocellular, melanoma or renal cell carcinoma were enrolled in the trial. CD4+ and CD8+ T cells were sorted separately from peripheral blood before TCR sequencing.

The receptor's source is an adult with an advanced solid tumor such as melanoma, head and neck, liver or kidney cancer. The chain was built from TRBV4-1 and TRBJ2-7, with TRBD2 as a weak D call on 5 bases. Material: CD4+ or CD8+ T cells sorted from blood, obtained in a trial of the OX40 agonist ivuxolimab. The CDR3 reads as follows: CASSQDLDSYSGYEQYF. The nucleotide sequence reads as follows: TGCGCCAGCAGCCAAGATCTGGACTCTTACTCCGGCTACGAGCAGTACTTC.